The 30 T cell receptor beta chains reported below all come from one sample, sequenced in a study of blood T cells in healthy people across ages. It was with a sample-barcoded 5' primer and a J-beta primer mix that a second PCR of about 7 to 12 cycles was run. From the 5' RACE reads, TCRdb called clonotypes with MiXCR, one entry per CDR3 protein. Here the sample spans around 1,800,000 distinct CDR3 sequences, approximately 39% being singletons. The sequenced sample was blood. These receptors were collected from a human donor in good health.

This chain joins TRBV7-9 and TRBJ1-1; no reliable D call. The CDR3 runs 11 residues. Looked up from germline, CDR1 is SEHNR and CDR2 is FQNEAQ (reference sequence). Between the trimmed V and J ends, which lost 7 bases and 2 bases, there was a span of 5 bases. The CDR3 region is CASTTNTEAFF. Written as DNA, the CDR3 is TGTGCCAGCACCACTAACACTGAAGCTTTCTTT.

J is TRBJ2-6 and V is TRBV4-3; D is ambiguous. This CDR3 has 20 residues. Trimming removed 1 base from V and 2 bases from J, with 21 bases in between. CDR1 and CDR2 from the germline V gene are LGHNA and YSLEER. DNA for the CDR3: TGCGCCAGCAGCCAAGTTCAGGTTGGTGGTAGCCTCGCTGGGGCCAACGTCCTGACTTTC. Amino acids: CASSQVQVGGSLAGANVLTF.

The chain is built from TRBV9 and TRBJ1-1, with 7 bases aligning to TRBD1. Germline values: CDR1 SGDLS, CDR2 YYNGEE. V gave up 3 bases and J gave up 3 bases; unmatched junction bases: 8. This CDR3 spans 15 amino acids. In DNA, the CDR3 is TGTGCCAGCAGCGCGCCTCCGGGACAGTACACTGAAGCTTTCTTT. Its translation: CASSAPPGQYTEAFF.

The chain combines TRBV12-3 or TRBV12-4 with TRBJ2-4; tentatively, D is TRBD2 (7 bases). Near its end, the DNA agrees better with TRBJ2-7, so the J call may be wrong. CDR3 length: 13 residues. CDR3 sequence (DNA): TGTGCCAGCAGGGGGGGGCTGGTCTACGAGCAGTACTTC. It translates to CASRGGLVYEQYF.

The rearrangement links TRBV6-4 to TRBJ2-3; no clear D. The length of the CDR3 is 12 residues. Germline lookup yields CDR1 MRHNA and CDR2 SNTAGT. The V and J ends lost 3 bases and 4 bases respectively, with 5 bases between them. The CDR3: CASSDQADTQYF. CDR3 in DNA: TGTGCCAGCAGTGATCAGGCAGATACGCAGTATTTT.

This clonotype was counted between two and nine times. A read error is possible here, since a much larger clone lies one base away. The CDR3 spells CAISQAYEQYF. Here the CDR3 DNA reads TGTGCCATCAGCCAAGCCTACGAGCAGTACTTC. This chain joins TRBV10-3 and TRBJ2-7; no definite D call. The germline gives CDR1 ENHRY, CDR2 SYGVKD. The CDR3 has 11 residues. The V end was cut by 6 bases, the J end by 2 bases, with 5 bases between.

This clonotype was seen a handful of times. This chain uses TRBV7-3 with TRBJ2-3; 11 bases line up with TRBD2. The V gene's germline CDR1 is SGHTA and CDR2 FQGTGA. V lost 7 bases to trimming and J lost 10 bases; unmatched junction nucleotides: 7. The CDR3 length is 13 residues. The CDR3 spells CASTPTSGAPQYF. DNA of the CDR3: TGTGCCAGCACCCCGACTAGCGGGGCGCCGCAGTATTTT.

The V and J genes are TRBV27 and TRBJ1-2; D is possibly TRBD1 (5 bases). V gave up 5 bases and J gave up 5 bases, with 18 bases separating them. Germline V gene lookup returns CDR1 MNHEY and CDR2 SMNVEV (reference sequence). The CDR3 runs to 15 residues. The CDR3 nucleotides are TGTGCCAGCAGTAGATCCGGGACTGACATTTATGGCTACACCTTC. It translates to CASSRSGTDIYGYTF.

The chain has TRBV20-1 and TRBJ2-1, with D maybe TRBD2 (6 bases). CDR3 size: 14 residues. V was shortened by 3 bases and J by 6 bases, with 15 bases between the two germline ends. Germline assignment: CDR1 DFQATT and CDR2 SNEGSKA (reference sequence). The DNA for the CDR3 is TGCAGTGCTAGGCGGGATATCGCGGCCAATGAGCAGTTCTTC. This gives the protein CSARRDIAANEQFF.

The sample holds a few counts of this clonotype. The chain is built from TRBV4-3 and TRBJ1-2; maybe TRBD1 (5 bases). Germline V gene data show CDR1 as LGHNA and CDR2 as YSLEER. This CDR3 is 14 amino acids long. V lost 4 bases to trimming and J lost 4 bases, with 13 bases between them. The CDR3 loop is CASSRGTDGYGYTF. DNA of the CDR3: TGCGCCAGCAGCCGAGGGACGGATGGCTATGGCTACACCTTC.

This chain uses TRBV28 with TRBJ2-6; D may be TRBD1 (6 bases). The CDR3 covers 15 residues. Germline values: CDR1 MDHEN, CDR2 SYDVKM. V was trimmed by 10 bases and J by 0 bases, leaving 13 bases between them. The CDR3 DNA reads TGTGCCACCAACAGGGTATACTCTGGGGCCAACGTCCTGACTTTC. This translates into CATNRVYSGANVLTF. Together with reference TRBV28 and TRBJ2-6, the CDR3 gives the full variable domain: DVKVTQSSRYLVKRTGEKVFLECVQDMDHENMFWYRQDPGLGLRLIYFSYDVKMKEKGDIPEGYSVSREKKERFSLILESASTNQTSMYLCATNRVYSGANVLTFGAGSRLTVL.

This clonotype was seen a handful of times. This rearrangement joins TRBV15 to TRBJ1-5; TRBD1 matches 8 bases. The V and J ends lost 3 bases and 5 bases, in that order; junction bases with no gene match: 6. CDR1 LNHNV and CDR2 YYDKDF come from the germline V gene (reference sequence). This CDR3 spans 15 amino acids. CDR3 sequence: CATSSRQGFYQPQHF. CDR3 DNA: TGTGCCACCAGCAGTCGACAGGGGTTCTATCAGCCCCAGCATTTT.

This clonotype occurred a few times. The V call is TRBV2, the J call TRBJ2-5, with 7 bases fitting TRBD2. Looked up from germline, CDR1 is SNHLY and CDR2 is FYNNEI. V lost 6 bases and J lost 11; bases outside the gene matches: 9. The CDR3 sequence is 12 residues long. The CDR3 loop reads CASRIGAGEQYF. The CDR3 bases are TGTGCCAGCAGGATAGGGGCGGGGGAGCAGTACTTC.

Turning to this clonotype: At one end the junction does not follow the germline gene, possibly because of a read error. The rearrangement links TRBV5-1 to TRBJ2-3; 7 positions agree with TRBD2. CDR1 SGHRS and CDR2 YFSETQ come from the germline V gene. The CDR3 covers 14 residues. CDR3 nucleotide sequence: TGCGCCAGCAGCTTGGGGGACTACACAGATACGCGGTATTTT. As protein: CASSLGDYTDTRYF. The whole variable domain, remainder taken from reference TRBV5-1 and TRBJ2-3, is KAGVTQTPRYLIKTRGQQVTLSCSPISGHRSVSWYQQTPGQGLQFLFEYFSETQRNKGNFPGRFSGRQFSNSRSEMNVSTLELGDSALYLCASSLGDYTDTRYFGPGTRLTVL.

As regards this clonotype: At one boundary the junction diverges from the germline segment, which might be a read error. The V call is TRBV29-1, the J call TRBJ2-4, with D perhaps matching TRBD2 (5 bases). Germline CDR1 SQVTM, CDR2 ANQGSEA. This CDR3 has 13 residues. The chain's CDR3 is CSVCTRVRNTQYF. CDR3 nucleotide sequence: TGCAGCGTGTGCACTAGGGTTAGAAACACTCAGTACTTC.

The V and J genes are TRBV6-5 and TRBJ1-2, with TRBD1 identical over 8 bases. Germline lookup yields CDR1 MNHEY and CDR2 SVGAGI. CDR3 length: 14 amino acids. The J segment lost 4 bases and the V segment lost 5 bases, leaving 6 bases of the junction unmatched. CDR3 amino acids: CASSPSDRAYGYTF. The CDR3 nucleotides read TGTGCCAGCAGTCCCTCGGACAGGGCCTATGGCTACACCTTC.

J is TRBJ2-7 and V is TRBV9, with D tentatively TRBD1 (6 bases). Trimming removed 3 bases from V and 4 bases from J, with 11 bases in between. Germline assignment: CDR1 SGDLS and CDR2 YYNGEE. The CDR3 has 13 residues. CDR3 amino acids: CASSETQGYEQYF. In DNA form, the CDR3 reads TGTGCCAGCAGCGAGACGCAGGGGTACGAGCAGTACTTC.

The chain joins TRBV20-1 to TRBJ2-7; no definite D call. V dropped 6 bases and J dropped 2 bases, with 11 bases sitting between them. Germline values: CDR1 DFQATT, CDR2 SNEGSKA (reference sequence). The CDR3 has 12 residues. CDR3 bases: TGCAGTGCCGAGCTTGGAACCTACGAGCAGTACTTC. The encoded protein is CSAELGTYEQYF.

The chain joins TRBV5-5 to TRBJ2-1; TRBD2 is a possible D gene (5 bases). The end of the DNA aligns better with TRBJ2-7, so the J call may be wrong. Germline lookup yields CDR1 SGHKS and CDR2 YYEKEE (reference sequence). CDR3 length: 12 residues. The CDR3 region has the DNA TGTGCCAGCAGCAGATATGGGAGAGAGCAGTACTTC. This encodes CASSRYGREQYF.

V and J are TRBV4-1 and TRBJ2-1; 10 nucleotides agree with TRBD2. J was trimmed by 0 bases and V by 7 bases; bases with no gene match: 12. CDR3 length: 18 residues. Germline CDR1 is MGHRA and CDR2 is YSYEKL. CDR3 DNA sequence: TGCGCCAGCACCTTTAGTAGCGGGGGGAGGAGCTCCTACAATGAGCAGTTCTTC. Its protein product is CASTFSSGGRSSYNEQFF.

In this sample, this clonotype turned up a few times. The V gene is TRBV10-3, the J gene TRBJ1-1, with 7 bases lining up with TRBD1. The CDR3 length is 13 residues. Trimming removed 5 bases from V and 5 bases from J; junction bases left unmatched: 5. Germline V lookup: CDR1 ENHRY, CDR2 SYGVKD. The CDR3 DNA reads TGTGCCATCAGTACAGGGGATAGAACTGAAGCTTTCTTT. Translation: CAISTGDRTEAFF.

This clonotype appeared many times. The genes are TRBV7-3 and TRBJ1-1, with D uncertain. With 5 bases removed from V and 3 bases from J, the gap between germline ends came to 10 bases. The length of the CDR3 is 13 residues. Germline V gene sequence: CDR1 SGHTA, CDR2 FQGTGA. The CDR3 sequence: CASSPRRDTEAFF. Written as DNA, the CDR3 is TGTGCCAGCAGCCCTAGAAGGGACACTGAAGCTTTCTTT.

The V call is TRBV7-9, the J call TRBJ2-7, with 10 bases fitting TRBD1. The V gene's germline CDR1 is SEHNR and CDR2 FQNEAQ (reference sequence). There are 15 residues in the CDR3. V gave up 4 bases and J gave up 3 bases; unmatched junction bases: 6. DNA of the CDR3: TGTGCCAGCAGCTCTTGGACAGGGGGTAACTACGAGCAGTACTTC. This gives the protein CASSSWTGGNYEQYF.

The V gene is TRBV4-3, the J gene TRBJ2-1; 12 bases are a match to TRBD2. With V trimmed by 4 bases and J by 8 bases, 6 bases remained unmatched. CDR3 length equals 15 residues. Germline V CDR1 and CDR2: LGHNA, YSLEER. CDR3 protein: CASSRLAGGSDEQFF. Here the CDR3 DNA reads TGCGCCAGCAGCCGCCTAGCGGGGGGGTCGGATGAGCAGTTCTTC.

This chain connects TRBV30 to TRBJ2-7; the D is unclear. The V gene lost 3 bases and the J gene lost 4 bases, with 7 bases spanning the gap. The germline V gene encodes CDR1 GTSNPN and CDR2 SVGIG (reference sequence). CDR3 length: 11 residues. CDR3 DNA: TGTGCCTGGAGCGCAGATTACGAGCAGTACTTC. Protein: CAWSADYEQYF.

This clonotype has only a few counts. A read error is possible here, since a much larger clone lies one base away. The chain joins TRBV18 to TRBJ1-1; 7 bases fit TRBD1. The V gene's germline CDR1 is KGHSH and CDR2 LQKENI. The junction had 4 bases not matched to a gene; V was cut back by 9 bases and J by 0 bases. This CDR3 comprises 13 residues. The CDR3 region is CARAGQMNTEAFF. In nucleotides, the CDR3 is TGTGCCAGAGCGGGACAGATGAACACTGAAGCTTTCTTT.

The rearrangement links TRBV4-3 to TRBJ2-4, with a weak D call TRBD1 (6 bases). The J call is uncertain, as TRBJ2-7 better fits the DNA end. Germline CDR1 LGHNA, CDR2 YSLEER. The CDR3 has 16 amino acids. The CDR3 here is CASSHGHRVPPNEQYF. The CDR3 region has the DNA TGCGCCAGCAGCCACGGACACAGGGTACCCCCAAACGAGCAGTACTTC.

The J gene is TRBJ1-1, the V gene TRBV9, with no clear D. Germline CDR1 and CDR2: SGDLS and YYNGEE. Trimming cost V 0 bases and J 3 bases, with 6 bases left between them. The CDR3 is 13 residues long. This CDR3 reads CASSVAGHTEAFF. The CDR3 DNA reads TGTGCCAGCAGCGTAGCAGGTCACACTGAAGCTTTCTTT.

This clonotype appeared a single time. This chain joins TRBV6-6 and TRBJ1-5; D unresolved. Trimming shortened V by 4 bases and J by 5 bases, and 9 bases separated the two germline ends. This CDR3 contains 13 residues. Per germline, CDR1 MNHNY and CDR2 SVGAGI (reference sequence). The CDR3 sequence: CASSSTSHQPQHF. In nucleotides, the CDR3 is TGTGCCAGCAGTTCCACGTCGCATCAGCCCCAGCATTTT.

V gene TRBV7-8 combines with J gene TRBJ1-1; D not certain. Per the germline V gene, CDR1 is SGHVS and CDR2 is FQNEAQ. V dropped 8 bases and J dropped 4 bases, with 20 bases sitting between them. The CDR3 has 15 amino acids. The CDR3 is CASSTTTGGGTEAFF. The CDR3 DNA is TGTGCCAGCTCGACAACAACGGGCGGAGGCACTGAAGCTTTCTTT.